This T cell receptor (beta chain) appears in the sequencing data of a study of CD8+CD57+ T cells in acquired aplastic anemia listed by TCRdb under 2018. Describing the broader study: DNA extracted from sorted CD4+ and CD8+ cells had a mean of approximately 3.3 ug, with a range of 0.2 to 27.4 ug. CD8+CD57+ expansion was defined as a frequency above the mean frequency observed in healthy subjects. Points the paper makes about the study in general: Around 30 CD8+ CDR3 sequences were found in both patients and controls but appeared to be highly expressed in patients and within the immunodominant clones of the patients. Between patients and healthy controls, no significant difference in CD8+ Simpson's diversity was found (P=0.060).

Genomic DNA served as template for TCR beta VDJ combination and CDR3 sequence profiling. An Illumina HiSeq 2000 was the platform used for TCR repertoire sequencing. As for the original processing: Repertoires were assessed using TRBV/TRBJ rearrangement plots, CDR3 size and DJ length profiles, and Simpson's diversity index. The immunodominant clone was defined as the most abundant DNA sequence in deep sequencing data. CDR3 amino acid sequences were checked for sharing across subjects and were also compared against the VDJdb database and published repertoires. TCRdb redid the processing of the public reads, applying fastp at Q25 and MiXCR, and retained in-frame beta chains. For every CDR3 protein sequence, its rows merge into one entry that carries the most common genes and DNA. Here the V and J calls rest on TCRdb's processing, not on the authors' analysis. The sample contains about 470,000 distinct CDR3 sequences, over 25% of them found a single time. Jointly, the top ten make up about 0.8% of the sample.

Counted from cysteine to phenylalanine, this CDR3 has 14 amino acids. Of all the DNA, just the CDR3 is kept, 42 bases in frame from base 1. V sheds 5 bases and J sheds 7 bases, leaving 15 bases between their ends. CDR1 SNHLY and CDR2 FYNNEI were looked up in the germline V gene. With respect to this clonotype: Its cognate antigen has yet to be identified. A much larger clone lies one base from this, so it may be a read error.

Patients chosen for sequencing had shown expansion of CD8+CD57+ cells by flow cytometry. Severe acquired aplastic anemia was diagnosed in all patients according to International Study of Aplastic Anemia and Agranulocytosis and Camitta criteria. No patient had received any therapy when blood was sampled. TCR repertoires of sorted CD4+ and CD8+ blood T cells from severe aplastic anemia patients and healthy subjects were deep-sequenced in the study. Patients were enrolled under clinicaltrials.gov protocols 00001620, 01623167, 00001397, 00071045, 00081523 and 00961064 in the USA. Ficoll-Paque density gradient centrifugation was used to isolate peripheral blood mononuclear cells. Before DNA extraction, CD4+ and CD8+ T cells were sorted by FACS or by magnetic beads.

Recombination joined TRBV2 with TRBJ2-1; the D region is possibly TRBD1 or TRBD2, each matching across 6 bases. This clonotype was sampled from a human donor with aplastic anemia. The specimen sequenced was sorted CD4+, CD8+, or CD8+CD57+ T cells (not recorded which) from PBMCs. The nucleotide sequence reads as follows: TGTGCCAGCAGTATAGGACGGGGGCTGAATGAGCAGTTCTTC. Translated, it gives CASSIGRGLNEQFF.